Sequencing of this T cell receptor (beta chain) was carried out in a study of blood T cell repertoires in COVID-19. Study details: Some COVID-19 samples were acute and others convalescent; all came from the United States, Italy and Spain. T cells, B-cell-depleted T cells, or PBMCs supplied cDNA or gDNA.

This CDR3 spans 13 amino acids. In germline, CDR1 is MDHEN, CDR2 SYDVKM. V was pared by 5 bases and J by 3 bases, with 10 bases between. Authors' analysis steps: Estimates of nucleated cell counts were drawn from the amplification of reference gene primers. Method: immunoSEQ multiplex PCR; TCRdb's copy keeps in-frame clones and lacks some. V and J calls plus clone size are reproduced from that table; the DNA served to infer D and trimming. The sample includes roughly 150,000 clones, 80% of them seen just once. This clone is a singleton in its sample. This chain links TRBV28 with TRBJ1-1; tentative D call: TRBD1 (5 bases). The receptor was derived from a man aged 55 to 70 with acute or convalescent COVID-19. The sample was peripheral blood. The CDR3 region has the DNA TGTGCCAGCAGTCCTCGGGGGTACACTGAAGCTTTCTTT. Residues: CASSPRGYTEAFF.